A single sample is the source of the 24 T cell receptor beta chains below, sequenced in a study of blood T cell repertoires in COVID-19. TCRdb's table, derived via immunoSEQ multiplex PCR, lists solely in-frame clones and lacks some. This table holds 200,000 or so clones, 70% to 90% found once. The sample consisted of peripheral blood. Receptors originate from a man in his sixties with acute or convalescent COVID-19.

The chain carries TRBV28 and TRBJ1-1; 11 nucleotides line up with TRBD1. The CDR3 has 16 residues. CDR1 is MDHEN, CDR2 SYDVKM, per germline. V was clipped by 2 bases and J by 3 bases; unmatched bases: 5. The CDR3 here is CASSLGQGAGDTEAFF. For the CDR3, the DNA is TGTGCCAGCAGTTTAGGACAGGGGGCTGGGGACACTGAAGCTTTCTTT.

The chain uses TRBV3-1 (or the pseudogene TRBV3-2) and TRBJ2-7, with D perhaps TRBD2 (5 bases). Germline V gene lookup returns CDR1 LGHDT and CDR2 YNNKEL (reference sequence). The CDR3 is 14 amino acids. V shed 7 bases and J shed 1 base, with 14 bases lying between them. The CDR3 DNA reads TGTGCCAGCATAAGAGGGCAAGGGTCCTACGAGCAGTACTTC. The encoded protein is CASIRGQGSYEQYF.

CDR3: CASSLPFVAGGPRDTQYF. As DNA, the CDR3 is TGTGCCAGCAGTTTACCCTTCGTAGCGGGAGGGCCGAGAGATACGCAGTATTTT. The V and J genes are TRBV28 and TRBJ2-3; 11 bases line up with TRBD2. Germline trimming cut 2 bases from V and 5 bases from J; bases unmatched to any gene: 12. The germline V gene encodes CDR1 MDHEN and CDR2 SYDVKM. The CDR3 spans 18 residues.

This chain joins TRBV11-2 and TRBJ2-3; TRBD1 matches at 7 bases. Germline CDR1 reads SGHAT; CDR2 reads FQNNGV. CDR3 length: 16 residues. The junction had 12 bases not matched to a gene; V was cut back by 6 bases and J by 3 bases. The CDR3 nucleotides read TGTGCCAGCAGTTTCAACAGGGGATCGGCGACAGATACGCAGTATTTT. It codes for CASSFNRGSATDTQYF. Combining the CDR3 with reference TRBV11-2 and TRBJ2-3 gives the whole variable domain EAGVAQSPRYKIIEKRQSVAFWCNPISGHATLYWYQQILGQGPKLLIQFQNNGVVDDSQLPKDRFSAERLKGVDSTLKIQPAKLEDSAVYLCASSFNRGSATDTQYFGPGTRLTVL.

V is TRBV7-8 and J is TRBJ2-1, with D possibly matching TRBD2 (5 bases). CDR1 and CDR2 from the germline V gene are SGHVS and FQNEAQ. V dropped 1 base and J dropped 4 bases, with 17 bases sitting between them. The CDR3 extends over 17 amino acids. The CDR3 bases are TGTGCCAGCAGCTTAGGACGGACTCTACCTTTTTACAATGAGCAGTTCTTC. Protein product: CASSLGRTLPFYNEQFF.

This rearrangement joins TRBV9 to TRBJ1-2; unclear D gene. V gave up 0 bases and J gave up 7 bases, with 13 bases separating them. The CDR3 contains 14 residues. Per germline, CDR1 SGDLS and CDR2 YYNGEE. CDR3 region: CASSVGGPGGGYTF. The DNA of the CDR3 is TGTGCCAGCAGCGTAGGAGGTCCTGGAGGTGGCTACACCTTC.

This clone was seen just once. The genes are TRBV25-1 and TRBJ2-3, with 8 positions matching TRBD2. This CDR3 region has 14 residues. The germline gives CDR1 MGHDK, CDR2 SYGVNS. Losses at the gene ends were 7 bases for V and 0 bases for J; bases not matched to a gene: 3. This chain's CDR3 is CASTPSGSTDTQYF. DNA for the CDR3: TGTGCCAGCACACCTAGCGGGAGCACAGATACGCAGTATTTT. The complete variable domain, with remaining parts taken from reference TRBV25-1 and TRBJ2-3, reads EADIYQTPRYLVIGTGKKITLECSQTMGHDKMYWYQQDPGMELHLIHYSYGVNSTEKGDLSSESTVSRIRTEHFPLTLESARPSHTSQYLCASTPSGSTDTQYFGPGTRLTVL.

This clone was counted once. This chain connects TRBV15 to TRBJ2-1, with TRBD2 matching over 7 bases. Unmatched junction bases numbered 8, after V lost 0 bases and J lost 0 bases. There are 18 residues in the CDR3. CDR1 LNHNV and CDR2 YYDKDF come from the germline V gene (reference sequence). The CDR3 bases are TGTGCCACCAGCAGAGATCCAGCGGGGTCAAGCTCCTACAATGAGCAGTTCTTC. Encoded protein: CATSRDPAGSSSYNEQFF.

This chain links TRBV11-2 with TRBJ1-1; D remains ambiguous. Germline loops: CDR1 SGHAT, CDR2 FQNNGV. The V end lost 0 bases, the J end lost 7 bases, and 9 bases lay between the germline ends. CDR3 length: 13 residues. CDR3 coding DNA: TGTGCCAGCAGCTTAGAGCGTGCAGGTGAAGCTTTCTTT. Its protein product is CASSLERAGEAFF.

The J gene is TRBJ2-3, the V gene TRBV27; 7 bases agree with TRBD1. The V segment lost 3 bases and the J segment 4 bases; nucleotides outside the gene matches: 4. The CDR3 has 14 amino acids. Germline loops: CDR1 MNHEY, CDR2 SMNVEV (reference sequence). CDR3 nucleotides: TGTGCCAGCAGTTTTCAGGGGGACGCAGATACGCAGTATTTT. As protein: CASSFQGDADTQYF.

The V and J genes are TRBV18 and TRBJ2-2; maybe TRBD2 (6 bases). This CDR3 spans 14 amino acids. The V and J ends lost 4 bases and 0 bases respectively, with 6 bases between them. Germline assignment: CDR1 KGHSH and CDR2 LQKENI. In DNA form, the CDR3 reads TGTGCCAGCTCACGGGACTCGAACACCGGGGAGCTGTTTTTT. It translates to CASSRDSNTGELFF.

The CDR3 sequence is CASSPDYTPGDAQYF. In DNA, the CDR3 is TGCGCCAGCAGCCCCGACTACACCCCCGGGGATGCGCAGTATTTT. The genes are TRBV5-1 and TRBJ2-3, with D possibly matching TRBD2 (5 bases). Deletions cut 4 bases from V and 10 bases from J, with 22 bases between. CDR1 and CDR2 from the germline V gene are SGHRS and YFSETQ. This CDR3 spans 15 amino acids.

This clone was picked up a small number of times. The chain joins TRBV7-9 to TRBJ2-2; D unclear. The CDR3 sequence is 13 residues long. Germline V gene data show CDR1 as SEHNR and CDR2 as FQNEAQ (reference sequence). Trimming took 2 bases from V and 7 from J, leaving 8 bases between them. The CDR3 nucleotides read TGTGCCAGCAGCTTACGGTCGGGCGGGGAGCTGTTTTTT. It specifies CASSLRSGGELFF.

This rearrangement joins TRBV5-1 to TRBJ2-7; TRBD2 matches at 8 bases. The CDR3 is 18 amino acids. After removal of 1 base from V and 3 bases from J, the junction contained 15 bases not matched to a gene. The germline V gene has CDR1 SGHRS and CDR2 YFSETQ. In nucleotides, the CDR3 is TGCGCCAGCAGCTTGAGGCCCCTAGGGAGCGGGAGTCGCTACGAGCAGTACTTC. It codes for CASSLRPLGSGSRYEQYF.

V gene TRBV27 combines with J gene TRBJ2-6; maybe TRBD1 (6 bases). The germline gives CDR1 MNHEY, CDR2 SMNVEV (reference sequence). V shed 4 bases and J shed 0 bases, with 10 bases lying between them. This CDR3 is 16 amino acids long. CDR3 bases: TGTGCCAGCAGTTACCGGGACACCTCTGGGGCCAACGTCCTGACTTTC. Encoded protein: CASSYRDTSGANVLTF.

This CDR3 is CASSYSLRSSYEQYF. DNA of the CDR3: TGTGCCAGCAGTTACTCGCTGCGGAGTTCCTACGAGCAGTACTTC. The V and J genes are TRBV6-5 and TRBJ2-7, with D hard to call. Deletions cut 0 bases from V and 1 base from J, with 10 bases between. The germline CDR1 and CDR2 sequences are MNHEY and SVGAGI. This CDR3 has 15 amino acids.

The V call is TRBV18, the J call TRBJ2-7; 7 nucleotides align to TRBD1. CDR1 is KGHSH and CDR2 is LQKENI in the germline V gene. Trimming took 6 bases from V and 3 from J; bases not matched to a gene: 14. This CDR3 contains 16 residues. CDR3: CASSPYTGAGIYEQYF. CDR3 in DNA: TGTGCCAGCTCCCCTTACACAGGGGCCGGGATCTACGAGCAGTACTTC.

This sequence joins TRBV5-4 and TRBJ2-7; D gene unclear. Trimming left V 2 bases short and J 2 bases short, with 14 bases between. Germline assignment: CDR1 SGHNT and CDR2 YYREEE (reference sequence). CDR3 length: 15 amino acids. In DNA form, the CDR3 reads TGTGCCAGCAGCTTTGAGTCAGGTCTTACCTACGAGCAGTACTTC. It specifies CASSFESGLTYEQYF.

The gene calls are TRBV2 and TRBJ2-7, with a tentative D call TRBD1 (6 bases). The V and J ends lost 6 bases and 0 bases respectively, with 12 bases between them. This CDR3 spans 14 amino acids. The germline gives CDR1 SNHLY, CDR2 FYNNEI. As DNA, the CDR3 is TGTGCCAGCAGCCCCCGGGACACCTCCTACGAGCAGTACTTC. This sequence encodes CASSPRDTSYEQYF.

V and J are TRBV28 and TRBJ1-1, with D perhaps matching TRBD1 (5 bases). Trimming shortened V by 6 bases and J by 5 bases, and 10 bases separated the two germline ends. The CDR3 consists of 12 residues. Per germline, CDR1 MDHEN and CDR2 SYDVKM. CDR3 loop: CASRVPGTEAFF. Written as DNA, the CDR3 is TGTGCCAGCAGGGTGCCAGGGACTGAAGCTTTCTTT.

This sequence joins TRBV5-5 and TRBJ1-5; no clear D gene. Germline CDR1 SGHKS, CDR2 YYEKEE (reference sequence). The CDR3 is made up of 15 amino acids. V lost 1 base, J lost 1 base, and 9 bases lay in between. The CDR3 loop is CASSLKLGSNQPQHF. The CDR3 DNA follows: TGTGCCAGCAGCTTGAAATTGGGCAGCAATCAGCCCCAGCATTTT.

This chain uses TRBV2 with TRBJ2-3; D is possibly TRBD2 (6 bases). Germline-derived CDR1 and CDR2 are SNHLY and FYNNEI. This CDR3 has 16 residues. The germline V and J ends were trimmed by 2 bases and 1 base, with 13 bases remaining between them. For the CDR3, the DNA is TGTGCCAGCAGTGAATTTCGGGCTAGCGGCACAGATACGCAGTATTTT. This sequence encodes CASSEFRASGTDTQYF.

The chain links TRBV6-1 to TRBJ2-2; D is perhaps TRBD2 (5 bases). The germline V gene has CDR1 MNHNS and CDR2 SASEGT. V was cut by 1 base and J by 13 bases, with 16 bases left in between. The CDR3 covers 14 residues. CDR3 loop: CASSEGTEGLALFF. The CDR3 DNA is TGTGCCAGCAGTGAAGGAACCGAGGGCCTTGCGCTGTTTTTT.

The rearrangement uses TRBV29-1 and TRBJ2-7; tentative D call: TRBD2 (5 bases). Between the trimmed V and J ends, which lost 4 bases and 2 bases, there was a span of 15 bases. Germline CDR1 reads SQVTM; CDR2 reads ANQGSEA. The length of the CDR3 is 14 residues. This CDR3 is CSVVRTGVPYEQYF. DNA of the CDR3: TGCAGCGTTGTGAGGACTGGGGTTCCCTACGAGCAGTACTTC.